Shown below are 23 T cell receptor beta chains from a single sample sequenced in a study of spatial heterogeneity in lung cancer. Specified time point: sample taken at primary tumor resection. Unsorted tumor, nontumor lung tissue or cryopreserved PBMC supplied the whole RNA. TCRdb fed the 5' RACE reads into MiXCR, producing one record per CDR3 protein. Of around 720 distinct CDR3 sequences in the sample, roughly half were seen once. This specimen was PBMCs, taken at surgery. These receptor sequences come from a male donor with early-stage non-small cell lung cancer.

Notes on this clonotype: Because this beta chain is a stray read in a library intended to capture alpha chains, its abundance should not be given much weight. The chain is built from TRBV20-1 and TRBJ2-1, with D unresolved. There are 14 residues in the CDR3. Germline V gene data show CDR1 as DFQATT and CDR2 as SNEGSKA (reference sequence). The V gene lost 3 bases and the J gene lost 8 bases, with 17 bases spanning the gap. This CDR3 reads CSASFGQADDEQFF. DNA for the CDR3: TGCAGTGCTAGTTTCGGCCAGGCTGACGATGAGCAGTTCTTC.

Points on this clonotype: Found in a library prepared for alpha chains, this beta chain is an off-target read, and its abundance has little meaning. The gene calls are TRBV3-1 and TRBJ1-5; D is unresolved. Germline V gene data show CDR1 as LGHDT and CDR2 as YNNKEL (reference sequence). The CDR3 extends over 16 amino acids. Trimming took 0 bases from V and 4 from J, leaving 13 bases between them. The CDR3 sequence: CASSQELVLGNQPQHF. DNA for the CDR3: TGTGCCAGCAGCCAAGAATTGGTACTGGGAAATCAGCCCCAGCATTTT.

This clonotype came up a few times. With the library built for alpha chains, this beta chain is off target and its frequency is not meaningful. The J gene is TRBJ1-4, the V gene TRBV20-1; 8 bases align to TRBD1. CDR3 length: 13 amino acids. Germline CDR1 and CDR2: DFQATT and SNEGSKA (reference sequence). CDR3 DNA: TGCAGCGCAATGGCAGGGGGCGCGGGAAAACTGTTTTTT. Translated, it gives CSAMAGGAGKLFF.

This clonotype was counted only a few times. This beta chain is an unintended read in a library built for alpha chains; its size means little. DNA for the CDR3: TGCAGTGCTAGAGATCCGCGCGGCCAGGACACCATATATTTT. It codes for CSARDPRGQDTIYF. The chain links TRBV20-1 to TRBJ1-3; no definite D call. The CDR3 is 14 residues long. Trimming stripped 0 bases from V and 8 bases from J, with 14 bases between. The germline V gene has CDR1 DFQATT and CDR2 SNEGSKA (reference sequence).

Turning to this clonotype: The library was designed around alpha chains, so this beta chain is a stray read whose abundance carries little weight. The chain joins TRBV12-3 or TRBV12-4 to TRBJ1-2; D gene ambiguous. The CDR3 runs 12 residues. Trimming took off 2 bases at V and 8 bases at J, with 9 bases between the two ends. DNA for the CDR3: TGTGCCAGCAGTTTATCAGTGACGGGCTACACCTTC. Translated, it gives CASSLSVTGYTF.

The sample holds a few counts of this clonotype. This beta chain lies outside the target of a library built for alpha chains; its clone size means little. CDR3 DNA: TGCGCCAGCAGGGTGGACAGTACCTCCTACGAGCAGTACTTC. Amino acids: CASRVDSTSYEQYF. The rearrangement links TRBV5-1 to TRBJ2-7; possibly TRBD1 for D (6 bases). Germline CDR1 SGHRS, CDR2 YFSETQ. Trimming pared 5 bases from V and 0 bases from J, leaving 12 bases between. The length of the CDR3 is 14 residues.

About this clonotype itself: Since the library was made to target alpha chains, this beta chain is a stray read and its abundance is not meaningful. This chain joins TRBV28 and TRBJ2-7; no reliable D call. The CDR3 spans 14 residues. Per the germline V gene, CDR1 is MDHEN and CDR2 is SYDVKM. The V and J ends lost 1 base and 0 bases respectively, with 7 bases between them. Here the CDR3 reads CASSLSPDSYEQYF. In DNA form, the CDR3 reads TGTGCCAGCAGTTTATCCCCAGACTCCTACGAGCAGTACTTC. The full variable domain, in which reference TRBV28 and TRBJ2-7 provide the parts outside the CDR3, is DVKVTQSSRYLVKRTGEKVFLECVQDMDHENMFWYRQDPGLGLRLIYFSYDVKMKEKGDIPEGYSVSREKKERFSLILESASTNQTSMYLCASSLSPDSYEQYFGPGTRLTVT.

On this clonotype: This beta chain came through as a stray read in a library set up for alpha chains, and its size says little. The V and J genes are TRBV6-2 or TRBV6-3 and TRBJ2-7, with 9 bases that match TRBD1. This CDR3 comprises 14 residues. With 1 base clipped from V and 5 bases from J, the junction kept 3 bases outside the gene matches. The germline CDR1 and CDR2 sequences are MNHEY and SVGEGT. CDR3 protein: CASSYWTGDNEQYF. The CDR3, as DNA: TGTGCCAGCAGTTACTGGACAGGGGACAACGAGCAGTACTTC.

With respect to this clonotype: This beta chain appears as a stray read in a library generated for alpha chains; its size is not informative. CDR3 sequence reads: CASSPRQEGETQYF. In nucleotides, the CDR3 is TGTGCCAGCAGCCCCAGACAGGAGGGGGAGACCCAGTACTTC. The genes are TRBV6-6 and TRBJ2-5; D is tentatively TRBD1 or TRBD2 (6 bases each). V was trimmed by 6 bases and J by 5 bases, leaving 16 bases between them. CDR1 and CDR2 from the germline V gene are MNHNY and SVGAGI (reference sequence). CDR3 length: 14 residues.

Turning to this clonotype: This beta chain turned up in a library designed for alpha chains; as an off-target read, its abundance says little. This chain's CDR3 is CASSYKGLAGSSSYNEQFF. In DNA, the CDR3 is TGTGCCAGCAGTTACAAGGGACTAGCGGGGAGTAGCTCCTACAATGAGCAGTTCTTC. This chain links TRBV6-2 or TRBV6-3 with TRBJ2-1; 13 nucleotides match TRBD2. Losses at the gene ends were 2 bases for V and 0 bases for J; bases not matched to a gene: 7. Germline CDR1 reads MNHEY; CDR2 reads SVGEGT. CDR3 size: 19 residues.

In regard to this clonotype: A library made for alpha chains picked up this beta chain off target, so its size means little. This chain links TRBV20-1 with TRBJ2-1, with TRBD2 matching 13 bases. Trimming at V came to 5 bases and at J to 1 base, leaving 11 bases not matched to a gene. The CDR3 is 18 residues long. Germline V gene sequence: CDR1 DFQATT, CDR2 SNEGSKA (reference sequence). The CDR3 sequence is CSALRTSGGDGSYNEQFF. The CDR3 DNA reads as TGCAGTGCTCTTCGGACTAGCGGGGGTGACGGTTCCTACAATGAGCAGTTCTTC.

Turning to this clonotype: This beta chain is an unintended read in a library built for alpha chains; its size means little. The rearrangement joins TRBV24-1 to TRBJ2-5; D may be TRBD1 or TRBD2 (9 bases each). The V and J ends lost 9 bases and 5 bases respectively, with 18 bases between them. This CDR3 is built from 14 residues. CDR1 and CDR2 from the germline V gene are KGHDR and SFDVKD. In nucleotides, the CDR3 is TGTGCCACCCGGGCTAGCGGGACAGGGGAGACCCAGTACTTC. Its translation is CATRASGTGETQYF.

This clonotype has just a few counts. Little can be read into the size of this beta chain, an off-target read in a library designed for alpha chains. V and J are TRBV19 and TRBJ1-6; no definite D call. The V gene lost 5 bases and the J gene lost 10 bases, with 18 bases spanning the gap. CDR1 is LNHDA and CDR2 is SQIVND in the germline V gene (reference sequence). The CDR3 length is 15 residues. The CDR3 here is CASSLAGFGNSPLHF. For the CDR3, the DNA is TGTGCCAGTAGTCTCGCCGGGTTCGGCAACTCACCCCTCCACTTT.

With respect to this clonotype: The size of this beta chain means little, since it is a stray read in a library made for alpha chains. The chain carries TRBV5-1 and TRBJ2-1; D assignment may be TRBD1 or TRBD2 (5 bases each). The V gene lost 2 bases and the J gene lost 0 bases, with 9 bases spanning the gap. The CDR3 loop spans 15 amino acids. Germline CDR1 reads SGHRS; CDR2 reads YFSETQ. CDR3 DNA: TGCGCCAGCAGCTTCTCAGGGAGCTCCTACAATGAGCAGTTCTTC. It is translated as CASSFSGSSYNEQFF.

As to this clonotype: Since the library was made to target alpha chains, this beta chain is a stray read and its abundance is not meaningful. The chain recombines TRBV18 with TRBJ1-1; no clear D gene. The CDR3 is 13 amino acids. With 3 bases removed from V and 4 bases from J, the gap between germline ends came to 9 bases. Germline-derived CDR1 and CDR2 are KGHSH and LQKENI. The CDR3 DNA follows: TGTGCCAGCTCACCCTCGGTTGTCACTGAAGCTTTCTTT. Its translation: CASSPSVVTEAFF. Drawing the rest from reference TRBV18 and TRBJ1-1, the complete variable domain is NAGVMQNPRHLVRRRGQEARLRCSPMKGHSHVYWYRQLPEEGLKFMVYLQKENIIDESGMPKERFSAEFPKEGPSILRIQQVVRGDSAAYFCASSPSVVTEAFFGQGTRLTVV.

With regard to this clonotype: This beta chain lies outside the target of a library built for alpha chains; its clone size means little. The chain combines TRBV11-2 with TRBJ2-3; 7 nucleotides align to TRBD2. The CDR3 consists of 16 residues. Looked up from germline, CDR1 is SGHAT and CDR2 is FQNNGV. V was pared by 2 bases and J by 4 bases, with 9 bases of the junction left unmatched. The DNA of the CDR3 is TGTGCCAGCAGCTTAATGGCGGGAGAAGGGGCAGATACGCAGTATTTT. This sequence encodes CASSLMAGEGADTQYF.

The table lists this clonotype with a few counts. Because the library targeted alpha chains, this beta chain is an off-target read whose size means little. The V gene is TRBV18, the J gene TRBJ2-2; tentatively, D is TRBD1 (5 bases). This CDR3 has 15 residues. Trimming shortened V by 4 bases and J by 0 bases, and 9 bases separated the two germline ends. Germline V CDR1 and CDR2: KGHSH, LQKENI. DNA of the CDR3: TGTGCCAGCTCACTCCGACAGACGAACACCGGGGAGCTGTTTTTT. This translates into CASSLRQTNTGELFF.

As to this clonotype: This beta chain slipped into a library made for alpha chains as a stray read, so its size is not meaningful. This chain joins TRBV20-1 and TRBJ1-5, with 10 positions matching TRBD1. Germline V gives CDR1 DFQATT, CDR2 SNEGSKA (reference sequence). The CDR3 runs to 16 residues. Trimming removed 0 bases from V and 7 bases from J; junction bases left unmatched: 9. The CDR3: CSARDGTGVGGQPQHF. DNA of the CDR3: TGCAGTGCTAGAGATGGGACAGGGGTTGGTGGCCAGCCCCAGCATTTT.

This clonotype was detected a few times. The library was designed around alpha chains, so this beta chain is a stray read whose abundance carries little weight. The chain has TRBV5-5 and TRBJ2-3, with D perhaps matching TRBD2 (5 bases). Germline assignment: CDR1 SGHKS and CDR2 YYEKEE (reference sequence). Trimming took 7 bases from V and 2 from J, leaving 8 bases between them. The CDR3 runs to 12 residues. The DNA for the CDR3 is TGTGCCAGCGGAGGAAACACAGATACGCAGTATTTT. Its protein product is CASGGNTDTQYF.

Concerning this clonotype itself: This beta chain slipped into a library made for alpha chains as a stray read, so its size is not meaningful. V is TRBV12-2 and J is TRBJ2-7. TRBV12-2 is recorded as a pseudogene. This CDR3 region has 14 residues. CDR3 nucleotides: TGTGCAAGTCGCTCTGGGGAACTTTACGACGAGCAGTACTTC. It translates to CASRSGELYDEQYF.

The sample holds a few counts of this clonotype. A library prepared for alpha chains yielded this beta chain as an off-target read; its size is of little meaning. The gene calls are TRBV29-1 and TRBJ1-1; D possibly corresponds to TRBD1 (6 bases). Germline values: CDR1 SQVTM, CDR2 ANQGSEA. Trimming took 2 bases from V and 0 from J, leaving 13 bases between them. CDR3 length: 15 residues. The CDR3, as DNA: TGCAGCGTTGAATGGGGGGCCGGGATGAACACTGAAGCTTTCTTT. Its protein is CSVEWGAGMNTEAFF.

With regard to this clonotype: This beta chain was picked up by a library intended for alpha chains and is off target, so its count carries little meaning. The J gene is TRBJ2-6, the V gene TRBV28, with unresolved D. Germline CDR1 reads MDHEN; CDR2 reads SYDVKM. V shed 2 bases and J shed 2 bases, with 7 bases lying between them. The CDR3 extends over 15 amino acids. This CDR3 is CASSLTPAGANVLTF. In DNA, the CDR3 is TGTGCCAGCAGTTTAACCCCGGCTGGGGCCAACGTCCTGACTTTC.

Comment on this clonotype: This beta chain represents an off-target read in a library built for alpha chains; its size is of limited meaning. This sequence joins TRBV11-2 and TRBJ2-1; 10 nucleotides agree with TRBD2. Unmatched junction bases numbered 11, after V lost 5 bases and J lost 10 bases. The germline V gene encodes CDR1 SGHAT and CDR2 FQNNGV. This CDR3 has 15 residues. The CDR3: CASSPPAGGPREQFF. The CDR3 DNA sequence: TGTGCCAGCAGCCCACCAGCGGGGGGGCCTCGGGAGCAGTTCTTC.